The rows below give T cell receptor beta chains drawn from one sample of a study of blood T cell repertoires in COVID-19. Generated by immunoSEQ multiplex PCR, the TCRdb table keeps only in-frame clones and is missing some. Of approximately 250,000 clones detected, approximately 89% appear once; the ten largest clones hold 0.95% to 1.5%. The sequenced sample consisted of PBMCs or T cells enriched from blood (not recorded which). These receptors originate from a woman between 35 and 50 years old with acute COVID-19. The CDR3 runs from the conserved cysteine through the conserved F or W.

v_call,cdr3_aa
TRBV18,CASVDRTGMNTEAFF
TRBV4-3,CASSRGDLRGEKLFF
TRBV3-1/TRBV3-2,CASSQAPGAGNTIYF
TRBV4-1,CASSTTGINGYTF
TRBV9,CASSVGGEGTEAFF
TRBV24-1,CATSGVIAGGPENEQFF
TRBV6-2/TRBV6-3,CASSSGDSGFDQPQHF
TRBV3-1/TRBV3-2,CASSQLDTQYF
TRBV18,CASSPPETGGDNEQFF
TRBV5-1,CASSWTPGTGGIDGYTF
TRBV10-3,CAISQQGFGQPQHF
TRBV5-1,CASRIQTQSYNEQFF
TRBV18,CASSQKQGMSSNYGYTF
TRBV9,CASSPQGVNYGYTF
TRBV7-2,CASSLKTGTSYEQYF
TRBV24-1,CATSDTGTGNTIYF
TRBV29-1,CSVAAGQGRWYGYTF
TRBV4-3,CASSQDQGQPVLTF
TRBV3-1/TRBV3-2,CASSRGQRTSGRPGQFF
TRBV7-8,CAVRDSIRSYEQYF
TRBV3-1/TRBV3-2,CASSQAQGQETQYF
TRBV6-2/TRBV6-3,CASSYFQRETYEQYF
TRBV28,CASSFSTGIWDQPQHF
TRBV27,CASSGDEQFF
TRBV6-1,CASSENAGTAETQYF
TRBV11-2,CASSPENHRAGELFF
TRBV19,CASSPLSLRQGGFNEQFF
TRBV5-1,CASSLDPARGDTGELFF
TRBV28,CASSLSIAGRTDTQYF
TRBV12-3/TRBV12-4,CASTDSENTEAFF
TRBV5-1,CASSSGQGLTYGYTF
TRBV19,CASSSGRATGELFF
TRBV2,CASFFSSGNTIYF
TRBV21-1,CASTGTGSAWFF